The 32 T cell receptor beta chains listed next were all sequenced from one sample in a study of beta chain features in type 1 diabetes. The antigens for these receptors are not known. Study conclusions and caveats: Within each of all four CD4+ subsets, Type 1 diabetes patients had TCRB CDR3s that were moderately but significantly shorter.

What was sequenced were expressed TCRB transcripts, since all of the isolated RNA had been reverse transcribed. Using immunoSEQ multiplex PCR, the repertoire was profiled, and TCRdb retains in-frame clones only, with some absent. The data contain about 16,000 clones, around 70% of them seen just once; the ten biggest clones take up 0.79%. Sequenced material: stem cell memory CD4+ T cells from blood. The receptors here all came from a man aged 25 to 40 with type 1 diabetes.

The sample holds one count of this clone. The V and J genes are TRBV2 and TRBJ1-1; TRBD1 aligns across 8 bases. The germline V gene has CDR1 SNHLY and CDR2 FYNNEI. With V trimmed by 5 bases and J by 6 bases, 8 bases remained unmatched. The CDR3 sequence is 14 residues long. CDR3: CASSSGQGRAEAFF. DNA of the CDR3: TGTGCCAGCAGTTCTGGACAGGGAAGGGCTGAAGCTTTCTTT.

The DNA of the CDR3 is TGTGCCAGCAGGACCGACAGATACGAGCAGTACTTC. This encodes CASRTDRYEQYF. The chain uses TRBV6-5 and TRBJ2-7; D might be TRBD1 (5 bases). V lost 6 bases, J lost 4 bases, and 10 bases lay in between. This CDR3 has 12 amino acids. Germline CDR1 reads MNHEY; CDR2 reads SVGAGI.

CDR3 nucleotides: TGTGCCAGCAGTGGCCTTTTCCCGACAGTCCAAGAGACCCAGTACTTC. Translating gives CASSGLFPTVQETQYF. This chain joins TRBV25-1 and TRBJ2-5, with TRBD1 as a possible D gene (5 bases). In germline, CDR1 is MGHDK, CDR2 SYGVNS. V was clipped by 4 bases and J by 1 base, with 16 bases between them. The length of the CDR3 is 16 residues. Full variable domain (rest looked up from reference TRBV25-1 and TRBJ2-5): EADIYQTPRYLVIGTGKKITLECSQTMGHDKMYWYQQDPGMELHLIHYSYGVNSTEKGDLSSESTVSRIRTEHFPLTLESARPSHTSQYLCASSGLFPTVQETQYFGPGTRLLVL.

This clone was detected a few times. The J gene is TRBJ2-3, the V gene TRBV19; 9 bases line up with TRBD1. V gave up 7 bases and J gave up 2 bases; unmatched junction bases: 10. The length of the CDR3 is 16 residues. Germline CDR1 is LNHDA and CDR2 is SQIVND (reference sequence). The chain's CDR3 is CASTHSRDRVTDTQYF. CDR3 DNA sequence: TGTGCCAGTACCCATTCCCGGGACAGGGTCACAGATACGCAGTATTTT.

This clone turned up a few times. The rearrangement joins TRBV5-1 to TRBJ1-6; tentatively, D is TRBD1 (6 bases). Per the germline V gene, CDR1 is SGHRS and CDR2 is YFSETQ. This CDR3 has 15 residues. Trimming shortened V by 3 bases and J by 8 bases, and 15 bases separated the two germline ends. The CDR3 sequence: CASSSAGARDSPLHF. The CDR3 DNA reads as TGCGCCAGCAGCTCCGCGGGGGCTCGGGATTCACCCCTCCACTTT.

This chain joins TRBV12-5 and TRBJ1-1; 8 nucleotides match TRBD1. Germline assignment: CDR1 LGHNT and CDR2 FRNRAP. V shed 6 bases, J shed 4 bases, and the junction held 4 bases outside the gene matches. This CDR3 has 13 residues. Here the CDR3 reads CASGRTGITEAFF. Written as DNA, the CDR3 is TGTGCTAGTGGCCGGACAGGGATCACTGAAGCTTTCTTT. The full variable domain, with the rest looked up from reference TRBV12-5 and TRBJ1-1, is DARVTQTPRHKVTEMGQEVTMRCQPILGHNTVFWYRQTMMQGLELLAYFRNRAPLDDSGMPKDRFSAEMPDATLATLKIQPSEPRDSAVYFCASGRTGITEAFFGQGTRLTVV.

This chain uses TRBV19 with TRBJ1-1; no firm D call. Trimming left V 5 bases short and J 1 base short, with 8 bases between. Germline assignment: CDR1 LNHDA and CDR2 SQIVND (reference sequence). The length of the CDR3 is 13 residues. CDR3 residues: CASSEHTNTEAFF. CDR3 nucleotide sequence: TGTGCCAGTAGTGAACACACGAACACTGAAGCTTTCTTT.

The CDR3 protein is CASSQGAGPYEQYF. The CDR3 DNA follows: TGCGCCAGCAGCCAAGGAGCAGGGCCCTACGAGCAGTACTTC. The chain recombines TRBV4-1 with TRBJ2-7, with TRBD1 as a possible D gene (5 bases). Trimming took off 1 base at V and 2 bases at J, with 9 bases between the two ends. CDR3 length: 14 residues. Germline V lookup: CDR1 MGHRA, CDR2 YSYEKL.

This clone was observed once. The DNA of the CDR3 is TGTGCCTGGATGCTAGAAACCTACAATGAGCAGTTCTTC. It encodes CAWMLETYNEQFF. The chain combines TRBV30 with TRBJ2-1, with D uncertain. The germline gives CDR1 GTSNPN, CDR2 SVGIG (reference sequence). V was shortened by 4 bases and J by 2 bases, with 9 bases between the two germline ends. This CDR3 is 13 amino acids long.

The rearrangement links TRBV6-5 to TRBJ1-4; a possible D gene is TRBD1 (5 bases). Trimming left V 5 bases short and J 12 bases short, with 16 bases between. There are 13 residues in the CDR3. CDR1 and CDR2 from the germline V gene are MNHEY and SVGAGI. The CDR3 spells CASSGYQGFELFF. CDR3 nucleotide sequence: TGTGCCAGCAGTGGCTACCAGGGTTTCGAACTGTTTTTT.

The CDR3 sequence: CASGLVIGQFYEQYF. CDR3 nucleotide sequence: TGTGCTAGTGGTTTGGTAATTGGACAATTCTACGAGCAGTACTTC. The rearrangement links TRBV12-5 to TRBJ2-7, with TRBD1 as a possible D gene (5 bases). The CDR3 covers 15 residues. Germline CDR1 and CDR2: LGHNT and FRNRAP. Trimming removed 0 bases from V and 3 bases from J, with 12 bases in between.

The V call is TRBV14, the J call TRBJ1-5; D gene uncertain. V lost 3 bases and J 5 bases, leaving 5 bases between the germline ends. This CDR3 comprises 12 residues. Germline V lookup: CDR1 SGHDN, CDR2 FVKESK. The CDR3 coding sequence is TGTGCCAGCAGCCACAGTGATCAGCCCCAGCATTTT. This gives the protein CASSHSDQPQHF. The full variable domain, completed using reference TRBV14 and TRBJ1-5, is EAGVTQFPSHSVIEKGQTVTLRCDPISGHDNLYWYRRVMGKEIKFLLHFVKESKQDESGMPNNRFLAERTGGTYSTLKVQPAELEDSGVYFCASSHSDQPQHFGDGTRLSIL.

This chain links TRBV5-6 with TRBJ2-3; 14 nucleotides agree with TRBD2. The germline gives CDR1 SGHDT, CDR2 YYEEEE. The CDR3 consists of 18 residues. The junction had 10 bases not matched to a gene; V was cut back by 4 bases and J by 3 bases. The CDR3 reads CASSRGWGLAGVTDTQYF. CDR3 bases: TGTGCCAGCAGCCGGGGTTGGGGACTAGCGGGGGTAACAGATACGCAGTATTTT.

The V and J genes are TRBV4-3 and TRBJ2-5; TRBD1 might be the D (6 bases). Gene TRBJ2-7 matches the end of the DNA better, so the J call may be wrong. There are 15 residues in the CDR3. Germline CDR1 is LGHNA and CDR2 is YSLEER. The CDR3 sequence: CASSPRPGATYEQYF. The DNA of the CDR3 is TGCGCCAGCAGCCCCCGGCCAGGGGCCACCTACGAGCAGTACTTC.

CDR3 loop: CASSSSGTGEETQYF. DNA for the CDR3: TGCGCCAGCAGCTCCTCCGGGACAGGGGAAGAGACCCAGTACTTC. J is TRBJ2-5 and V is TRBV5-1; 10 nucleotides align to TRBD1. CDR1 is SGHRS and CDR2 is YFSETQ in the germline V gene. The CDR3 is 15 residues long. Germline trimming cut 3 bases from V and 3 bases from J; bases unmatched to any gene: 5.

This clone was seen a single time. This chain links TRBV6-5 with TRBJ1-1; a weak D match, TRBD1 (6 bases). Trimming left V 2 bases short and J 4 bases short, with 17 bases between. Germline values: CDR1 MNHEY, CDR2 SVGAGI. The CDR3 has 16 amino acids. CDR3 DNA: TGTGCCAGCAGTTACGGGGGCGGGGGTCGGGGCACTGAAGCTTTCTTT. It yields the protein CASSYGGGGRGTEAFF.

CDR3 bases: TGTGCCAGCAGCCCAGGACTAGCGGGGTCTAGCACAGATACGCAGTATTTT. Protein sequence: CASSPGLAGSSTDTQYF. The chain carries TRBV5-4 and TRBJ2-3, with 12 bases identical to TRBD2. With V trimmed by 4 bases and J by 0 bases, 6 bases remained unmatched. The CDR3 spans 17 residues. Germline V gene sequence: CDR1 SGHNT, CDR2 YYREEE (reference sequence).

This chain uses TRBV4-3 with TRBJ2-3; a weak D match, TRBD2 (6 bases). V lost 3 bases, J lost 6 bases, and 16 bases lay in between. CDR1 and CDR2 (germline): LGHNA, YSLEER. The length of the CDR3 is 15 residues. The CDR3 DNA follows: TGCGCCAGCAGCCATCGTGGAGGGTCGGAGGATACGCAGTATTTT. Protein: CASSHRGGSEDTQYF.

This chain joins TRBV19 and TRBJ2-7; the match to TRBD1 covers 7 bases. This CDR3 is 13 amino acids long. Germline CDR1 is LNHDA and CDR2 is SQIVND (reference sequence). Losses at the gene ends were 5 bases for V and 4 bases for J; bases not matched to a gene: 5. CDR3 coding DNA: TGTGCCAGTAGTCTCCGACAGGGTTACGAGCAGTACTTC. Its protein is CASSLRQGYEQYF. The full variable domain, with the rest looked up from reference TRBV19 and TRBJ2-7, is DGGITQSPKYLFRKEGQNVTLSCEQNLNHDAMYWYRQDPGQGLRLIYYSQIVNDFQKGDIAEGYSVSREKKESFPLTVTSAQKNPTAFYLCASSLRQGYEQYFGPGTRLTVT.

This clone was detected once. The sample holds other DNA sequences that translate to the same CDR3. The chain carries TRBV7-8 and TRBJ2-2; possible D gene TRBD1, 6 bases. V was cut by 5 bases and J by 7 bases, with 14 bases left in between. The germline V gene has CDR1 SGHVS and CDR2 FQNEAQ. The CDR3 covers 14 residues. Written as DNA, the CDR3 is TGTGCCAGCAGCCAGGGGCTAGCAAACGGGGAGCTGTTTTTT. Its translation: CASSQGLANGELFF.

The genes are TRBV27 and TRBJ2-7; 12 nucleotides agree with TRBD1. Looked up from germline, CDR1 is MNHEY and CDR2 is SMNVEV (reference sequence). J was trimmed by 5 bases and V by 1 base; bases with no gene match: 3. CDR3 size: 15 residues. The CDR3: CASSLWGQGANEQYF. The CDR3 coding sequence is TGTGCCAGCAGTTTATGGGGACAGGGGGCAAACGAGCAGTACTTC.

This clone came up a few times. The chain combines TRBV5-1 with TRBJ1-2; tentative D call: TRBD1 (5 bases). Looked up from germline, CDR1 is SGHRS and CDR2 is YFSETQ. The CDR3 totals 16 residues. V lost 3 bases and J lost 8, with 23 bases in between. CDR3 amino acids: CASSSDTTGSKGGYTF. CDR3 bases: TGCGCCAGCAGCTCCGACACGACGGGCTCCAAGGGGGGCTACACCTTC. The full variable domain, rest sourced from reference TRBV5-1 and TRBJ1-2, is KAGVTQTPRYLIKTRGQQVTLSCSPISGHRSVSWYQQTPGQGLQFLFEYFSETQRNKGNFPGRFSGRQFSNSRSEMNVSTLELGDSALYLCASSSDTTGSKGGYTFGSGTRLTVV.

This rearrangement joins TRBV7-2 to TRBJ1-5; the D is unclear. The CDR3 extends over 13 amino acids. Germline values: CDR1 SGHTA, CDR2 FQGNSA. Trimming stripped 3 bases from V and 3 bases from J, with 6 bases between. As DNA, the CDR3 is TGTGCCAGCAGCTTGGGCCCCAATCAGCCCCAGCATTTT. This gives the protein CASSLGPNQPQHF.

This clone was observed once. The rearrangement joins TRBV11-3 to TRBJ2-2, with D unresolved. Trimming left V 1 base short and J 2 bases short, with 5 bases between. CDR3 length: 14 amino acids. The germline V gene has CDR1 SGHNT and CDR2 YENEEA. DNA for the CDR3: TGTGCCAGCAGCTTAGGAGAAAACACCGGGGAGCTGTTTTTT. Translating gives CASSLGENTGELFF.

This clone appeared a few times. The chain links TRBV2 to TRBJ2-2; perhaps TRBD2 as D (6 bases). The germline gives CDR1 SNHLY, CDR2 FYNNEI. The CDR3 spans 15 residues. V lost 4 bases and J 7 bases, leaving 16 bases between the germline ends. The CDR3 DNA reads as TGTGCCAGCAGTGCGGGGCTCCCGGGAGACGGGGAGCTGTTTTTT. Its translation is CASSAGLPGDGELFF.

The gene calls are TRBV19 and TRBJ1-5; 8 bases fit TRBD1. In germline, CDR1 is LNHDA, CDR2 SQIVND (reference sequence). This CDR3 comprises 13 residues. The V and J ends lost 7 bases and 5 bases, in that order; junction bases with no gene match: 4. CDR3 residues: CASTGQGDQPQHF. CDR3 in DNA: TGTGCCAGTACTGGACAGGGTGATCAGCCCCAGCATTTT.

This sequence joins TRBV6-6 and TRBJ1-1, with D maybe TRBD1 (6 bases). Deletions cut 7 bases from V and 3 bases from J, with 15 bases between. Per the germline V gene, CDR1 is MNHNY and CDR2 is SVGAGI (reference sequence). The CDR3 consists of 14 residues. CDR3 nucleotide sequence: TGTGCCAGCACAGGGGCGCAGTTTGACACTGAAGCTTTCTTT. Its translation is CASTGAQFDTEAFF.

The CDR3 spells CASSRTPSQETQYF. CDR3 bases: TGTGCCAGCAGCCGAACCCCCAGCCAAGAGACCCAGTACTTC. This chain links TRBV7-8 with TRBJ2-5; no reliable D call. The CDR3 length is 14 residues. Germline V lookup: CDR1 SGHVS, CDR2 FQNEAQ. Deletions cut 5 bases from V and 1 base from J, with 11 bases between. Full variable domain (remainder filled in from reference TRBV7-8 and TRBJ2-5): GAGVSQSPRYKVAKRGQDVALRCDPISGHVSLFWYQQALGQGPEFLTYFQNEAQLDKSGLPSDRFFAERPEGSVSTLKIQRTQQEDSAVYLCASSRTPSQETQYFGPGTRLLVL.

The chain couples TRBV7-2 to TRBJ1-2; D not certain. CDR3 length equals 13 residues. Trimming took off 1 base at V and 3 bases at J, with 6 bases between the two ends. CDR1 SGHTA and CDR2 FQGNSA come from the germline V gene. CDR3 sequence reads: CASSLGADYGYTF. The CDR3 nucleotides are TGTGCCAGCAGCTTAGGGGCAGACTATGGCTACACCTTC. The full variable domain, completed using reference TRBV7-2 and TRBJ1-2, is GAGVSQSPSNKVTEKGKDVELRCDPISGHTALYWYRQSLGQGLEFLIYFQGNSAPDKSGLPSDRFSAERTGGSVSTLTIQRTQQEDSAVYLCASSLGADYGYTFGSGTRLTVV.

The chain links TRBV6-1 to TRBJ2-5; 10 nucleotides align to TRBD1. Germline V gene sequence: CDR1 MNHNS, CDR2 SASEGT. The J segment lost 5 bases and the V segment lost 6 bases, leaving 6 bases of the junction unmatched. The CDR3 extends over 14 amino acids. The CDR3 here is CASRIDRGHETQYF. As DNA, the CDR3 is TGTGCCAGCAGGATAGACAGGGGGCACGAGACCCAGTACTTC.

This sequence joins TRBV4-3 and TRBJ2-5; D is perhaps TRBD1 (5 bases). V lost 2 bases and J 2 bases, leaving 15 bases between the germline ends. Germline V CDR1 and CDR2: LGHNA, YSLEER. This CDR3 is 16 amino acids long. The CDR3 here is CASSQSFTGSQETQYF. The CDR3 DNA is TGCGCCAGCAGCCAATCTTTTACAGGTTCTCAAGAGACCCAGTACTTC.

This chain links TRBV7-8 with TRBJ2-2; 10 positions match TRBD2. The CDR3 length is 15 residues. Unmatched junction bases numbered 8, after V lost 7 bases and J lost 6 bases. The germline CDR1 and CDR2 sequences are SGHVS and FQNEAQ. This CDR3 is CASKPPSGGSGELFF. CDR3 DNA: TGTGCCAGCAAACCGCCTAGCGGGGGATCCGGGGAGCTGTTTTTT.